The clone carrying this TCR beta chain came up a few times. Its antigen is not identified. These data come from a study of T cells after yellow fever vaccination. At the level of the study: When fractions had low cell numbers, they were prepared with SMART-Seq v4 Ultra Low Input.

CDR1 and CDR2 (germline): MNHEY, SVGAGI. CDR3 size: 16 residues. The V end was cut by 3 bases, the J end by 4 bases, with 18 bases between. TCR cDNA was made by 5'RACE template switching, adding a universal primer site and UMIs. TCRdb reanalysed the 5' RACE reads using MiXCR and keeps one entry per CDR3 protein. Of 600,000 to 750,000 distinct CDR3 sequences in the sample, 10% to 15% were seen once. General study findings and limits: Among primary-vaccination clones, most reappeared after the booster, at roughly 96% for CD4 and roughly 88% for CD8. FACS-sorted repertoires could harbor abundant contaminating bulk-population clonotypes.

This clonotype originated in a man between 25 and 39 years old who received the YFV17D yellow fever vaccine. The sequenced sample was PBMCs, obtained on the day of the yellow fever booster vaccination. V gene TRBV6-5 combines with J gene TRBJ1-1; maybe TRBD1 (5 bases). The CDR3 sequence: CASSYTQVGGPTEAFF. In DNA form, the CDR3 reads TGTGCCAGCAGTTATACTCAGGTGGGGGGACCCACTGAAGCTTTCTTT.